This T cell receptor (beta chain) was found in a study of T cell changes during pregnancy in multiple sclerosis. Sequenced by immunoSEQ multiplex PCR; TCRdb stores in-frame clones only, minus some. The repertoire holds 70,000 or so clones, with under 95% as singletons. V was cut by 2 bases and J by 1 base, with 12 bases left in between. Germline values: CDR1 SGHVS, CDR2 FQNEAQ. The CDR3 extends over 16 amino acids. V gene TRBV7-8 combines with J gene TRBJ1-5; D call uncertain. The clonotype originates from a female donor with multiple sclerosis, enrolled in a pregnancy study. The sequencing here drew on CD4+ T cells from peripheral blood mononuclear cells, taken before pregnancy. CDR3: CASSLKRIGSNQPQHF. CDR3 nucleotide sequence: TGTGCCAGCAGCTTAAAGAGGATCGGGAGCAATCAGCCCCAGCATTTT.